The sample holds a few counts of the clone carrying this TCR beta chain. The CDR3 sequence is 19 residues long. CDR1 is SEHNR and CDR2 is FQNEAQ in the germline V gene (reference sequence). The ends lost 5 bases at V and 2 bases at J; junction bases unmatched: 17. TCRdb processed the RT-PCR reads anew with MiXCR; each CDR3 protein has one entry. Of 550,000 to 750,000 distinct CDR3 sequences in the sample, 14% were seen once. The genes are TRBV7-9 and TRBJ1-4, with TRBD1 matching 7 bases. This sequence originates from a female donor in good health, serving as a healthy control. Sequenced: memory CD4+ T cells from blood. For the CDR3, the DNA is TGTGCCAGCAGCCGAGCTTTCACAGGGGTAGGGGCCACTAATGAAAAACTGTTTTTT. Translation gives CASSRAFTGVGATNEKLFF.